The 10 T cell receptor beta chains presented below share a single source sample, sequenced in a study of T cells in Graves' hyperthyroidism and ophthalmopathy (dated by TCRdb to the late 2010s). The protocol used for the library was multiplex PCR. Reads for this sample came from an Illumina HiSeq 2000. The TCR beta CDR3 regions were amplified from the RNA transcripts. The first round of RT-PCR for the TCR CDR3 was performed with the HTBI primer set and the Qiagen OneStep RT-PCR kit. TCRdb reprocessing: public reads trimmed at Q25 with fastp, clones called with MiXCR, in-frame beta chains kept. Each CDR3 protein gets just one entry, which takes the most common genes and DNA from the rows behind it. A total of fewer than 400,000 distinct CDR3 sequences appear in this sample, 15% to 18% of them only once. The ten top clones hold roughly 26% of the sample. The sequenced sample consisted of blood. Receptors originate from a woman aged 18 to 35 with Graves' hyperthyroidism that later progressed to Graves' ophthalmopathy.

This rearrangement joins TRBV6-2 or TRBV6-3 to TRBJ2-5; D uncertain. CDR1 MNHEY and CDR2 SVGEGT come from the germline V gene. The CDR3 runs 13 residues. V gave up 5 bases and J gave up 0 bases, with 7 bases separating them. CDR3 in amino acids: CASSTANQETQYF. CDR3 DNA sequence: TGTGCCAGCAGTACAGCGAACCAAGAGACCCAGTACTTC.

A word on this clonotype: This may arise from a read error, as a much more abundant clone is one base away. In nucleotides, the CDR3 is TGCGGTGCTATCGGGGCAGGGCCGAACACTGAAGCTTTCTTT. Translating gives CGAIGAGPNTEAFF. The chain joins TRBV20-1 to TRBJ1-1, with a weak D call TRBD1 (5 bases). Germline V CDR1 and CDR2: DFQATT, SNEGSKA (reference sequence). The CDR3 has 14 residues.

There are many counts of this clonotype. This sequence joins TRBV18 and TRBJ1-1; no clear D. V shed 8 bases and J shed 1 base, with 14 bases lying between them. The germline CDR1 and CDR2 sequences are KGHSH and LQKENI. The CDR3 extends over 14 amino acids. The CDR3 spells CASTSSLENTEAFF. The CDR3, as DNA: TGTGCCAGCACCAGCTCCCTGGAGAACACTGAAGCTTTCTTT.

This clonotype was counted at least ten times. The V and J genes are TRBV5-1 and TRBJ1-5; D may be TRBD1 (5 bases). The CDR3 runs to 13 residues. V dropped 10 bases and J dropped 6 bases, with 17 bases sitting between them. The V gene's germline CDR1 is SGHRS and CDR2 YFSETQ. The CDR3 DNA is TGCGCCGTACCGCCGGGGGACGGTCAGCCCCAGCATTTT. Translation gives CAVPPGDGQPQHF.

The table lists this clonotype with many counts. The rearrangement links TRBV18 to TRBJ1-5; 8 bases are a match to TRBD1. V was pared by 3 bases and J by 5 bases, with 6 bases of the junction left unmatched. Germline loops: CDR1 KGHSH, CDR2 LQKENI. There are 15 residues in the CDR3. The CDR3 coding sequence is TGTGCCAGCTCACCTGGTCAGGGGGCTTATCAGCCCCAGCATTTT. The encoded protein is CASSPGQGAYQPQHF. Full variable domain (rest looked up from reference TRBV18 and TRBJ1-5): NAGVMQNPRHLVRRRGQEARLRCSPMKGHSHVYWYRQLPEEGLKFMVYLQKENIIDESGMPKERFSAEFPKEGPSILRIQQVVRGDSAAYFCASSPGQGAYQPQHFGDGTRLSIL.

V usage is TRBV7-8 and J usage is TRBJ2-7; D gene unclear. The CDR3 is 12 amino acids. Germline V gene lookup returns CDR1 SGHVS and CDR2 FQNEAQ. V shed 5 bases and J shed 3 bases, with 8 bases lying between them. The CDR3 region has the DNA TGTGCCAGCAGCATAACATTCTACGAGCAGTACTTC. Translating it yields CASSITFYEQYF.

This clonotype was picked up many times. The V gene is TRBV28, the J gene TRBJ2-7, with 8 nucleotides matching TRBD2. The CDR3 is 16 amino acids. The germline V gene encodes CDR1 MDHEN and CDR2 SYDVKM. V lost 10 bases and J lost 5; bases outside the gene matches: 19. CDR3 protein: CATNSGGGLYRHEQYF. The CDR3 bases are TGTGCCACAAACTCCGGGGGGGGACTCTACCGCCACGAGCAGTACTTC.

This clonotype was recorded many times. CDR3 in DNA: TGTGCCAGCAAGTCTGGGGGGAACTACGAGCAGTACTTC. Its protein product is CASKSGGNYEQYF. This sequence joins TRBV12-3 or TRBV12-4 and TRBJ2-7, with D tentatively TRBD2 (6 bases). The CDR3 spans 13 residues. The V and J ends lost 7 bases and 3 bases respectively, with 13 bases between them.

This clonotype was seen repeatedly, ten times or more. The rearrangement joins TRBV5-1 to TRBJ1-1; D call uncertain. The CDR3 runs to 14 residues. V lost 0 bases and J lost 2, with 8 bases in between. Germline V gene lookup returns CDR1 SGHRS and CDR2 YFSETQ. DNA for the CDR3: TGCGCCAGCAGCTTGGGGACGGTAAACACTGAAGCTTTCTTT. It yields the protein CASSLGTVNTEAFF.

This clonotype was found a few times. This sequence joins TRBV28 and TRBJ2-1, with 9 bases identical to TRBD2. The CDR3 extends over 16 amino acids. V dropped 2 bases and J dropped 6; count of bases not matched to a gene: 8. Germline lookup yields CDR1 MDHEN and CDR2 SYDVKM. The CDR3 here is CASSLAGGPRSNEQFF. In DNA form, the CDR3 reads TGTGCCAGCAGTTTAGCGGGGGGGCCTAGGTCCAATGAGCAGTTCTTC.